There are many counts of the clone carrying this T cell receptor (beta chain). Its antigen is not known. This sample was taken from a study of T-cell reconstitution after alpha-beta-depleted transplantation in children. General study findings and limits: Expanded graft clones, several hundred of them, were reportedly the source of alpha-beta T cells about two months after transplant.

Unique molecular identifiers were built into the TCRbeta library. TCRdb itself ran the PCR reads through MiXCR, one entry per CDR3 protein. This sample has about 980,000 distinct CDR3 sequences; less than 30% occur once, and the top ten carry approximately 30%. The receptor was isolated from a boy younger than two who had a stem cell transplant for SCID, so the T cells may come from the graft donor. Sequencing was performed on PBMCs, mostly from graft donor cells, taken 360 days after TCRalphabeta/CD19-depleted stem cell transplant.

The CDR3 reads CSARSRTSAPFYNEQFF. The DNA for the CDR3 is TGCAGTGCTAGATCCCGGACTAGCGCACCGTTCTACAATGAGCAGTTCTTC. The chain combines TRBV20-1 with TRBJ2-1, with TRBD2 matching 9 bases. The V and J ends lost 2 bases and 3 bases, in that order; junction bases with no gene match: 11. The CDR3 runs to 17 residues. Germline-derived CDR1 and CDR2 are DFQATT and SNEGSKA (reference sequence).